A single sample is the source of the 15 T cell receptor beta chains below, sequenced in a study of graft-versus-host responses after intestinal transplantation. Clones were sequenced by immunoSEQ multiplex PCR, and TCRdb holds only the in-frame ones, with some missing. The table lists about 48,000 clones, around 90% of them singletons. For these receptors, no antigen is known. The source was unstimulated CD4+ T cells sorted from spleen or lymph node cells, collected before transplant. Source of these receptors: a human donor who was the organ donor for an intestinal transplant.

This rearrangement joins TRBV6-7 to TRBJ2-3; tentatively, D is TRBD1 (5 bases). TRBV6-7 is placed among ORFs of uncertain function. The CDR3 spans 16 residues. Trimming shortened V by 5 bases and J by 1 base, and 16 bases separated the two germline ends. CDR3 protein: CASSQSPRVGTDTQYF. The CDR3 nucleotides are TGTGCCAGCAGTCAGTCCCCCAGGGTAGGCACAGATACGCAGTATTTT.

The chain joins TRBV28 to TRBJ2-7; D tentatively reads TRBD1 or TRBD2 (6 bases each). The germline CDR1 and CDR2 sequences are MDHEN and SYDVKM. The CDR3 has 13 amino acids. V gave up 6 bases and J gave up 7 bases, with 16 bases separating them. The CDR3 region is CASREGGGWEQYF. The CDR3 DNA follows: TGTGCCAGCAGGGAAGGGGGAGGTTGGGAGCAGTACTTC.

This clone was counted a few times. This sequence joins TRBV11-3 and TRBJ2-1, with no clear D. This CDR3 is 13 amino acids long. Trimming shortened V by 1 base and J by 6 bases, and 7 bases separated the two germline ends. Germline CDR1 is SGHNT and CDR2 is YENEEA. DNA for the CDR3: TGTGCCAGCAGCTTAGCGCTAGGCAATGAGCAGTTCTTC. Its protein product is CASSLALGNEQFF.

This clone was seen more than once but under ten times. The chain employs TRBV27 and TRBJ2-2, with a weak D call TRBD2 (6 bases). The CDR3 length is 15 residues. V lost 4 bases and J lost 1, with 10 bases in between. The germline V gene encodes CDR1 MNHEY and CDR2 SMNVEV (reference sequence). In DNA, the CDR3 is TGTGCCAGCAGTTGGTGGGGAGGGAACACCGGGGAGCTGTTTTTT. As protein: CASSWWGGNTGELFF.

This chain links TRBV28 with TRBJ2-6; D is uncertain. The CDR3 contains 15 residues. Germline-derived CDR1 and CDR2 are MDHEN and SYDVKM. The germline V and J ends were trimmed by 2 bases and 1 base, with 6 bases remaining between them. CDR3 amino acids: CASSLRPSGANVLTF. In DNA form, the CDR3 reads TGTGCCAGCAGTTTACGGCCTTCTGGGGCCAACGTCCTGACTTTC.

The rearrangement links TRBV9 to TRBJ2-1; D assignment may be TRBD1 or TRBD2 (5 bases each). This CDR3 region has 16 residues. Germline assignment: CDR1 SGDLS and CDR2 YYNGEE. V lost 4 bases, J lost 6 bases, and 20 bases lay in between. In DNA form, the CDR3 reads TGTGCCAGCAGCCAGACCCCGGGACGAGCCCTCAATGAGCAGTTCTTC. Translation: CASSQTPGRALNEQFF. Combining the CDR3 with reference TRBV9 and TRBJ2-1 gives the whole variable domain DSGVTQTPKHLITATGQRVTLRCSPRSGDLSVYWYQQSLDQGLQFLIQYYNGEERAKGNILERFSAQQFPDLHSELNLSSLELGDSALYFCASSQTPGRALNEQFFGPGTRLTVL.

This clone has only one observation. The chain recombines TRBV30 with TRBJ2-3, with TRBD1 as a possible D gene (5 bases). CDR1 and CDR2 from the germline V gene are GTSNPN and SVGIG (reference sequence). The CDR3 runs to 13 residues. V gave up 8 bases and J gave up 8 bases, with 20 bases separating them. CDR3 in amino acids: CAGSLLTGFTQYF. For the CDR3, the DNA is TGTGCCGGATCCCTCCTTACAGGATTTACGCAGTATTTT.

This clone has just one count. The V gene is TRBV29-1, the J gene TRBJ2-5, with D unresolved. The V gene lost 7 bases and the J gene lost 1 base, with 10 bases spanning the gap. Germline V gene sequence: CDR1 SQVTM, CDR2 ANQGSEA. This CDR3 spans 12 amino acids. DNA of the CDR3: TGCAGCGGCGAGGAAAGCCAAGAGACCCAGTACTTC. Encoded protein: CSGEESQETQYF.

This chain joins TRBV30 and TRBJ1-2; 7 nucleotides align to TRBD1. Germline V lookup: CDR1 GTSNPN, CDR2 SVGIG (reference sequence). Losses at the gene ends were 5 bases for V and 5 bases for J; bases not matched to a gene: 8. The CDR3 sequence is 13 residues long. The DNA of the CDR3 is TGTGCCTGGGGGAAGGGGGCTGGGTATGGCTACACCTTC. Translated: CAWGKGAGYGYTF. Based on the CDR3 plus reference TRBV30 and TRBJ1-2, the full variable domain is SQTIHQWPATLVQPVGSPLSLECTVEGTSNPNLYWYRQAAGRGLQLLFYSVGIGQISSEVPQNLSASRPQDRQFILSSKKLLLSDSGFYLCAWGKGAGYGYTFGSGTRLTVV.

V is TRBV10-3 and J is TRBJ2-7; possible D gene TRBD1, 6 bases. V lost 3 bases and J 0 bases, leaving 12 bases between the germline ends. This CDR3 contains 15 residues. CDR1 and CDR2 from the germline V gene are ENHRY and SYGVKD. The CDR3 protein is CAISEAGAGSYEQYF. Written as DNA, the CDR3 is TGTGCCATCAGTGAAGCAGGGGCAGGCTCCTACGAGCAGTACTTC.

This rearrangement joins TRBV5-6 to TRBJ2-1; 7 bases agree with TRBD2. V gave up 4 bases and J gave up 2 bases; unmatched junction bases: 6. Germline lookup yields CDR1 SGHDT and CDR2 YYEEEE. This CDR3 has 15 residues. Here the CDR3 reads CASSPRGGPYNEQFF. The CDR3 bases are TGTGCCAGCAGCCCCCGGGGAGGGCCCTACAATGAGCAGTTCTTC.

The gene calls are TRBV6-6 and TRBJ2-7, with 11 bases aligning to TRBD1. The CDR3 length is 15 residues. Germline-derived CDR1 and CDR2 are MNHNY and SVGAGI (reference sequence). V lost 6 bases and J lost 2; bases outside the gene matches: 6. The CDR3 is CASSAPGQGAYEQYF. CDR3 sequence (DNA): TGTGCCAGCAGCGCACCGGGACAGGGGGCCTACGAGCAGTACTTC.

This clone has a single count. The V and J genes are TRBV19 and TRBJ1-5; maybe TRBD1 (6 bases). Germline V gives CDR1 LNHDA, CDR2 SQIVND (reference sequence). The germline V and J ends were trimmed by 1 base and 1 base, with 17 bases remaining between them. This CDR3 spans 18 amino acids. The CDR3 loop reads CASSIGGGNVGSNQPQHF. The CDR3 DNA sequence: TGTGCCAGTAGTATAGGAGGGGGTAATGTAGGAAGCAATCAGCCCCAGCATTTT.

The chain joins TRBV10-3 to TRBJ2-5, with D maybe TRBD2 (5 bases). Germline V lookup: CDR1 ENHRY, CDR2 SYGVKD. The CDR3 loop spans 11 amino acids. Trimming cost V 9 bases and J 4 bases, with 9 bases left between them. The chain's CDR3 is CAIAAAETQYF. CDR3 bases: TGTGCCATAGCGGCTGCAGAGACCCAGTACTTC.

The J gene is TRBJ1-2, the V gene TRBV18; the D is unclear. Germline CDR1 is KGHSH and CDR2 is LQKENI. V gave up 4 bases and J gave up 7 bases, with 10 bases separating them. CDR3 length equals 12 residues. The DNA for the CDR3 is TGTGCCAGCTCACTCAGACTAGGTGGCTACACCTTC. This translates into CASSLRLGGYTF. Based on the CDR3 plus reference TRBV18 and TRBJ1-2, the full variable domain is NAGVMQNPRHLVRRRGQEARLRCSPMKGHSHVYWYRQLPEEGLKFMVYLQKENIIDESGMPKERFSAEFPKEGPSILRIQQVVRGDSAAYFCASSLRLGGYTFGSGTRLTVV.